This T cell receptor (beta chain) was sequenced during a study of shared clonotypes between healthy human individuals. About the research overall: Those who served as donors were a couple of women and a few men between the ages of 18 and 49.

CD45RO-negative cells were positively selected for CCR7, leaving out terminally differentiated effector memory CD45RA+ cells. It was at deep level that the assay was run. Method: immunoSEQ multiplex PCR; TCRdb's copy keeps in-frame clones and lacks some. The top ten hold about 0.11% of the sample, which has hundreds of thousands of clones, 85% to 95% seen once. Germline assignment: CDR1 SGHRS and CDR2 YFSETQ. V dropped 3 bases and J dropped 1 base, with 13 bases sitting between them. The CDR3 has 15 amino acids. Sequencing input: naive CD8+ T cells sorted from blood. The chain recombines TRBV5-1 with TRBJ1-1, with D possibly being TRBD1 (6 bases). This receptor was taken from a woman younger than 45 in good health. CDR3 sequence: CASSSSYRENTEAFF. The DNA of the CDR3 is TGCGCCAGCAGCTCTAGCTACAGGGAGAACACTGAAGCTTTCTTT.